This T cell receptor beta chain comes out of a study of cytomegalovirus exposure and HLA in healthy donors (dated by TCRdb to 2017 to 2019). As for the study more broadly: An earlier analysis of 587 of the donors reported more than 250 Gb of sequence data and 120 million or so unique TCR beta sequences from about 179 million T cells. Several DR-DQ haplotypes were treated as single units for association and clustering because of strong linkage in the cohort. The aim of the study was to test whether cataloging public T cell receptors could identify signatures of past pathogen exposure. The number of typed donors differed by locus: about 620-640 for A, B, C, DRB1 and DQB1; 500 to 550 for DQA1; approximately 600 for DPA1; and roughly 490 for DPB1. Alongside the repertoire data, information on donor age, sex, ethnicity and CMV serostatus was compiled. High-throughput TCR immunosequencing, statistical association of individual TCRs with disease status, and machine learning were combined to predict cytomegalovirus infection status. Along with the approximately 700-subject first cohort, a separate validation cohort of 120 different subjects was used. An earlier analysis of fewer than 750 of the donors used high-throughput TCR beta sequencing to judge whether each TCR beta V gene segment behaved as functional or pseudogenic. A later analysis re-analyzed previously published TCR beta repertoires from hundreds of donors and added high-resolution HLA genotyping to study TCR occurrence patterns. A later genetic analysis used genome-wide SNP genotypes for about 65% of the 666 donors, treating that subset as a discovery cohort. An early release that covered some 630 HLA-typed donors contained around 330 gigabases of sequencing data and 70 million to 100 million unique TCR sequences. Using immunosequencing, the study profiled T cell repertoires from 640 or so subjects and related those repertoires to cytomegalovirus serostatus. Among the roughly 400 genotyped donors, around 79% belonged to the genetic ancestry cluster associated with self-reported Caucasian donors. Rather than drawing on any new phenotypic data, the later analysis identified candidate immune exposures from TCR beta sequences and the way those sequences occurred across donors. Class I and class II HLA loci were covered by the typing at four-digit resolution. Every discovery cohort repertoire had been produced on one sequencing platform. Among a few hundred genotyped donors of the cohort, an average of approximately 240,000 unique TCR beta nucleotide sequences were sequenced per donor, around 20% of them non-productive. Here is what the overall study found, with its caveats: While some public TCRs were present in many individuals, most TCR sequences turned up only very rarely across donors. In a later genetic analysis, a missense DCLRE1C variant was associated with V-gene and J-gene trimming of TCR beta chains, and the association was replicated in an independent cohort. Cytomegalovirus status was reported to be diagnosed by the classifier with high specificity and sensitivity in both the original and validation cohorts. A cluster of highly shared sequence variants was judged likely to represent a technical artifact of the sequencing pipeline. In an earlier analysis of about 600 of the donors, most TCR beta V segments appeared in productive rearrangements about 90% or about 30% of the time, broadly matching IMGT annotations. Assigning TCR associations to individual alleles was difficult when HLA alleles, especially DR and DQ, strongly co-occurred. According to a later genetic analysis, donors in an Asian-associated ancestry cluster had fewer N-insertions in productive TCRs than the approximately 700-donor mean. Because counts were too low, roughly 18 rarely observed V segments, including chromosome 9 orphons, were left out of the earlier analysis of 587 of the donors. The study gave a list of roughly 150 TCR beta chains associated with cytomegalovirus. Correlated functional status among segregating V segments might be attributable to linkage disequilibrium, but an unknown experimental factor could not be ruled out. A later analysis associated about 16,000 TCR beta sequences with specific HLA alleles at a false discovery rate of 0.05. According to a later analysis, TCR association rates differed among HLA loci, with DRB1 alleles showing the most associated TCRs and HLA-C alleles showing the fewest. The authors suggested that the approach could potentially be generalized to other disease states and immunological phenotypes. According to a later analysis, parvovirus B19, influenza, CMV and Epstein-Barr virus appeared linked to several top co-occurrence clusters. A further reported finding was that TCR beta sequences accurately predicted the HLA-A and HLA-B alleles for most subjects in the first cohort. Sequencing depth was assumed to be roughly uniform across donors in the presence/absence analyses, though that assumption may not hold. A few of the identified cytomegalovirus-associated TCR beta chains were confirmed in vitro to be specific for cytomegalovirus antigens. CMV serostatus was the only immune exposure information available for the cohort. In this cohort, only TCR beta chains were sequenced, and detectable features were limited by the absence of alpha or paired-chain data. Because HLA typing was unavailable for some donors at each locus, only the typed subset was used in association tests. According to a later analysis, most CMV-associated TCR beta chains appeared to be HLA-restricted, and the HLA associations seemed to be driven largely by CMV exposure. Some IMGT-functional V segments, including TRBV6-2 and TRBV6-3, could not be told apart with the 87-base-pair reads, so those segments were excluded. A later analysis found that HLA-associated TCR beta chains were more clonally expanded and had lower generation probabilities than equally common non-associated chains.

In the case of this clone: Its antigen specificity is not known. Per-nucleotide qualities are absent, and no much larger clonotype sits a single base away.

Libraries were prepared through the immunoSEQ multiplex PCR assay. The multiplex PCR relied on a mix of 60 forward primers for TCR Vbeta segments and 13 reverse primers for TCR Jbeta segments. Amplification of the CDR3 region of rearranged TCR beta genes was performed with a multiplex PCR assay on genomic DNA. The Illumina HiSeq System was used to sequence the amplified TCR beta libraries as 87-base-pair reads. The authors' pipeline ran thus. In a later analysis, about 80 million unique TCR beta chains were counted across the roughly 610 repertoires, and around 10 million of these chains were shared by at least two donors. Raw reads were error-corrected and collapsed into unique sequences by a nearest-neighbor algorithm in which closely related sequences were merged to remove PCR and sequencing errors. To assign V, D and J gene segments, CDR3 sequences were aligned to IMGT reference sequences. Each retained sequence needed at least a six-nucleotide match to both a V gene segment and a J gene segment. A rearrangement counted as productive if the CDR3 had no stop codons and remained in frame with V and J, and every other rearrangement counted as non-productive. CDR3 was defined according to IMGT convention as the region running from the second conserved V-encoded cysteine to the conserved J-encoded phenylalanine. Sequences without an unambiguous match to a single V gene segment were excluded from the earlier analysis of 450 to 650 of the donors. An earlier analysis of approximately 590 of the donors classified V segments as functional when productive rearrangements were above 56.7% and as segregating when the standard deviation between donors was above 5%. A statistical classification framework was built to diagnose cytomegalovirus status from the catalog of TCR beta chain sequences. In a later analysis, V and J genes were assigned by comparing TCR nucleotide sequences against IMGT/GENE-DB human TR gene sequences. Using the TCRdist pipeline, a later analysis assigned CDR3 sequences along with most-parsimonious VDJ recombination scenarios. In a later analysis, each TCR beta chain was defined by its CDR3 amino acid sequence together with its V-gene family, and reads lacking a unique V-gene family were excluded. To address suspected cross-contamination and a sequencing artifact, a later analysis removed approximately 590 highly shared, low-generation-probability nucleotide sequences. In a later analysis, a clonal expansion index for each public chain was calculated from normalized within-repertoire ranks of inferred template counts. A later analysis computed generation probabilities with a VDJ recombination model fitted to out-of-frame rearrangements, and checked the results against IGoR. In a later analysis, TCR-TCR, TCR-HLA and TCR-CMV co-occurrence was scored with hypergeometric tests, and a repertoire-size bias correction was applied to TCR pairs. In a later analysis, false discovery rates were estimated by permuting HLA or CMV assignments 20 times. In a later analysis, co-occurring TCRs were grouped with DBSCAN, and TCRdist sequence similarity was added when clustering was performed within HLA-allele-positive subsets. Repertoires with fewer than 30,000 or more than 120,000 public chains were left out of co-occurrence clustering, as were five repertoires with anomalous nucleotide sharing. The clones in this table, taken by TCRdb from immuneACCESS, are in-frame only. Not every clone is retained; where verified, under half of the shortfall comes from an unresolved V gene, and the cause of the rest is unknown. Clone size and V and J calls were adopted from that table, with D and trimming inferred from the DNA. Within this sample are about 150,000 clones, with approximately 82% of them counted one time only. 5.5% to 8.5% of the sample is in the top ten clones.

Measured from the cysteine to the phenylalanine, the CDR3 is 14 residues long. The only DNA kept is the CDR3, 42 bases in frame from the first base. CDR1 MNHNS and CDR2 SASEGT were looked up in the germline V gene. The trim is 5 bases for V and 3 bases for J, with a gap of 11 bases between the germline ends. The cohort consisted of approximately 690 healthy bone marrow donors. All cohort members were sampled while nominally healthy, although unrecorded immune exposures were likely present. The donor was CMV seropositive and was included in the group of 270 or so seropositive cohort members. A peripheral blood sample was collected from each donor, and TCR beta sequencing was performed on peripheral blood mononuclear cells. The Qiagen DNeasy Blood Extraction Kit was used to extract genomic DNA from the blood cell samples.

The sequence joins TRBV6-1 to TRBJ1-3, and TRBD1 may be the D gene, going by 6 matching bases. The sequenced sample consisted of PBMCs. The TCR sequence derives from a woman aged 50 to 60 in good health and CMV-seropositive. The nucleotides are TGTGCCAGCAGTTCCCGGACAGTTGGAAACACCATATATTTT. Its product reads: CASSSRTVGNTIYF.